Detailed here is one T cell receptor (beta chain). This sample also contains other DNA sequences that code for the same CDR3. Trimming removed 2 bases from V and 0 bases from J, with 6 bases in between. The germline CDR1 and CDR2 sequences are SGHTA and FQGTGA. The CDR3 consists of 14 residues. This record comes from a study of shared clonotypes between healthy human individuals. Sequenced by immunoSEQ multiplex PCR; TCRdb stores in-frame clones only, minus some. The sample yields just over 2,000,000 clones, about 95% seen once. J is TRBJ2-3 and V is TRBV7-3; unclear D gene. The sequenced sample was naive CD4+ T cells sorted from blood. As for subset: CD45RA+ positively selected. The receptor was isolated from a man between 18 and 29 years old in good health. The CDR3 is CASSLGLSTDTQYF. As DNA, the CDR3 is TGTGCCAGCAGCTTAGGCCTGAGCACAGATACGCAGTATTTT.